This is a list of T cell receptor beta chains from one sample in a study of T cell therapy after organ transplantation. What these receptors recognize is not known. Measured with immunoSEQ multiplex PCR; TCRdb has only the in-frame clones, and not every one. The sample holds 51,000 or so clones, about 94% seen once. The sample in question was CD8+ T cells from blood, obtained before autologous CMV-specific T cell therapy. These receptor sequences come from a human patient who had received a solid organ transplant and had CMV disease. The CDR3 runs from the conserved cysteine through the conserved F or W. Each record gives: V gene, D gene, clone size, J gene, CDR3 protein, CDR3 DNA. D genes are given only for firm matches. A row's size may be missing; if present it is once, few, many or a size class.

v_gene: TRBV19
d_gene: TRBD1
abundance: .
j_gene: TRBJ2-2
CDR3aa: CASSITGQGAGELFF
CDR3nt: TGTGCCAGTAGTATAACGGGACAGGGGGCCGGGGAGCTGTTTTTT

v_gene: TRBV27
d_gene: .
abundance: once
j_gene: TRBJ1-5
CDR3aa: CASSKTGRGNQPQHF
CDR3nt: TGTGCCAGCAGTAAAACCGGTAGGGGAAACCAGCCCCAGCATTTT

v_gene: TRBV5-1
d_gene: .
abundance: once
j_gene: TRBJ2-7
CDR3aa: CASSTGLGRSYEQYF
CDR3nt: TGCGCCAGCAGCACTGGTCTGGGCCGCTCCTACGAGCAGTACTTC

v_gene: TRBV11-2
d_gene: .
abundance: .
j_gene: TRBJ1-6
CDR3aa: CASSLREPLHF
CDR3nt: TGTGCCAGCAGCTTACGCGAACCCCTCCACTTT

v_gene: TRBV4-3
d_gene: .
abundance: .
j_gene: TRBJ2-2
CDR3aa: CASSQVTEWDTGELFF
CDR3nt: TGCGCCAGCAGCCAAGTAACCGAGTGGGACACCGGGGAGCTGTTTTTT

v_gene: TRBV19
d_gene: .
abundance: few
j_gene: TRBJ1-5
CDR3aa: CASSIGLYSNQPQHF
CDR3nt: TGTGCCAGTAGTATTGGGCTATATAGCAATCAGCCCCAGCATTTT

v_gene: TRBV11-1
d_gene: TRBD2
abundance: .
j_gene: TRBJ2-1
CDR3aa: CASSVSGLAGDSEQFF
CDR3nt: TGTGCCAGCAGCGTGTCGGGACTAGCGGGAGACAGTGAGCAGTTCTTC

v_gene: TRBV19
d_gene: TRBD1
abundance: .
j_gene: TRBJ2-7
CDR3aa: CASSPRDRETYEQYF
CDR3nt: TGTGCCAGTAGTCCCCGGGACAGGGAAACCTACGAGCAGTACTTC

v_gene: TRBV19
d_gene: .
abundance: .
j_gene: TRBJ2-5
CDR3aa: CATTGSAESETQYF
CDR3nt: TGTGCCACCACCGGGTCGGCGGAGTCAGAGACCCAGTACTTC

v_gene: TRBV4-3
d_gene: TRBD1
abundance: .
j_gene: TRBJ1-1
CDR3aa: CASSPRTGAEAFF
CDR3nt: TGCGCCAGCAGCCCACGGACAGGGGCTGAAGCTTTCTTT

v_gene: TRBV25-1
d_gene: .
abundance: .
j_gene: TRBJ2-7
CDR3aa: CASSEGWLYEQYF
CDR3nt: TGTGCCAGCAGTGAGGGCTGGTTGTACGAGCAGTACTTC

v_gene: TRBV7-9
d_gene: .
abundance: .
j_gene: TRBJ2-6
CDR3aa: CASSLGASGANVLTF
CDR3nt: TGTGCCAGCAGCTTAGGGGCCTCTGGGGCCAACGTCCTGACTTTC

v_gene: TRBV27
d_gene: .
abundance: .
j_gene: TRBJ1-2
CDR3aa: CASSLGALYGYTF
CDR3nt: TGTGCCAGCAGTTTAGGGGCCTTATATGGCTACACCTTC

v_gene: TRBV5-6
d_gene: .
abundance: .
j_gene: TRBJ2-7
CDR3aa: CASSWKYEQYF
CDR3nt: TGTGCCAGCAGCTGGAAATACGAGCAGTACTTC

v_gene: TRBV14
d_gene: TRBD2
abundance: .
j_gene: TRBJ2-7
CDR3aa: CASSQVTASGRSGEQYF
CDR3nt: TGTGCCAGCAGCCAAGTAACGGCTAGCGGGAGATCTGGCGAGCAGTACTTC

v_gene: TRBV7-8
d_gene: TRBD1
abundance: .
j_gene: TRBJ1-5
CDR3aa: CASSLMGGQGDNQPQHF
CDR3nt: TGTGCCAGCAGCTTAATGGGGGGACAGGGGGACAATCAGCCCCAGCATTTT

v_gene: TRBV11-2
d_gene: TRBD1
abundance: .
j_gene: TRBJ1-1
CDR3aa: CASSTDTGENTEAFF
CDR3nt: TGTGCCAGCAGCACCGATACAGGGGAGAACACTGAAGCTTTCTTT

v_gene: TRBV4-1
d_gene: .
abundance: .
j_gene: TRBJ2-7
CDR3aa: CASSQAVGGLYEQYF
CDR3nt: TGCGCCAGCAGCCAAGCCGTTGGGGGGCTGTACGAGCAGTACTTC

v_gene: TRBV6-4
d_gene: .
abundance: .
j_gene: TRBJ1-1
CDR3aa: CASRPRQSNTEAFF
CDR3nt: TGTGCCAGCAGACCAAGACAGTCGAACACTGAAGCTTTCTTT

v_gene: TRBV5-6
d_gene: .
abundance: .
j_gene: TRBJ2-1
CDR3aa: CASSLGVLGNEQFF
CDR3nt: TGTGCCAGCAGCCTTGGGGTTTTGGGCAATGAGCAGTTCTTC

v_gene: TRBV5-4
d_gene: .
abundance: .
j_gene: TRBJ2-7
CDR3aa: CASSLEGFEQYF
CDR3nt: TGTGCCAGCAGCTTAGAAGGGTTCGAGCAGTACTTC

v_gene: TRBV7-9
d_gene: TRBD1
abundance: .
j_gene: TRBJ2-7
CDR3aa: CASSLSSGTGYQQYF
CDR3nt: TGTGCCAGCAGCTTATCATCCGGGACAGGGTACCAGCAGTACTTC

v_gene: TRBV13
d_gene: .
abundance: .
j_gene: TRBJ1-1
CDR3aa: CASSVALGRENTEAFF
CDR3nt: TGTGCCAGCAGCGTAGCCTTGGGACGGGAGAACACTGAAGCTTTCTTT

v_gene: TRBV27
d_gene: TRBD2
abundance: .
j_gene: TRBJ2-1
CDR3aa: CASSSSGRAYNEQFF
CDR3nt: TGTGCCAGCAGCTCTAGCGGGAGGGCCTACAATGAGCAGTTCTTC

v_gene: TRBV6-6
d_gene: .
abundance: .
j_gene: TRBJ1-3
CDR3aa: CASSMGESGNTIYF
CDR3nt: TGTGCCAGCAGTATGGGGGAATCTGGAAACACCATATATTTT

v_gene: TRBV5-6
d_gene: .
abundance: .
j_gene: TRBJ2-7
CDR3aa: CASSHYQGGSYEQYF
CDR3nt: TGTGCCAGCAGCCATTACCAAGGGGGCTCCTACGAGCAGTACTTC

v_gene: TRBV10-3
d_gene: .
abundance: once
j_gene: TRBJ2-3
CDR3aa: CAISELGGKTESTDTQYF
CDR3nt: TGTGCCATCAGTGAGTTGGGCGGAAAAACCGAGAGCACAGATACGCAGTATTTT

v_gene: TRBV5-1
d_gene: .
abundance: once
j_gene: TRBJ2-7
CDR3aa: CASSLDRTVMGYEQYF
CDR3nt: TGCGCCAGCAGCTTAGACCGGACGGTGATGGGCTACGAGCAGTACTTC

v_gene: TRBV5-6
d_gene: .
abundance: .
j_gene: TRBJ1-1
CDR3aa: CASSLVRDSNTEAFF
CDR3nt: TGTGCCAGCAGCTTGGTGAGAGATTCAAACACTGAAGCTTTCTTT

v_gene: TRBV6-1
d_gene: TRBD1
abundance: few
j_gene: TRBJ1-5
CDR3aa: CASSDDGTGSQPQHF
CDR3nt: TGTGCCAGCAGTGACGACGGGACAGGCTCCCAGCCCCAGCATTTT